This T cell receptor (beta chain) came from a study of cytomegalovirus exposure and HLA in healthy donors. Overall study: HLA-typed donors were the source of roughly 80 million unique TCRs held in an early data release.

The donors gave bone marrow, and they were healthy. Researchers ran the PCR with 60 Vbeta and 13 Jbeta primers. Profiling relied on immunoSEQ multiplex PCR, and the TCRdb table lists in-frame clones only, not all of them. The table includes about 100,000 clones, about 75% detected once. V trimming: 5 bases; J trimming: 4 bases; junction bases outside the gene matches: 10. The CDR3 consists of 16 residues. Germline V gene data show CDR1 as MNHEY and CDR2 as SMNVEV (reference sequence). V and J are TRBV27 and TRBJ2-2; 7 positions agree with TRBD1. Sequencing input: PBMCs. The sequence derives from a middle-aged man in good health and CMV-seropositive. Written as DNA, the CDR3 is TGTGCCAGCAGTCATCCGAGACAGGGATCCACCGGGGAGCTGTTTTTT. Translating it yields CASSHPRQGSTGELFF.